This T cell receptor (beta chain) appears in the sequencing data of a study of blood T cell repertoires in COVID-19. Study-level information: Samples came from the United States, Italy and Spain, spanning acute and convalescent COVID-19. PBMCs, B-cell-depleted T cells, or T cells were the source of the cDNA or gDNA that made up the material.

CDR3 length equals 15 residues. With V trimmed by 8 bases and J by 0 bases, 5 bases remained unmatched. Germline V gene data show CDR1 as MNHEY and CDR2 as SVGAGI. Methods used by the authors: Nucleated cell number was recorded as an estimate derived from reference gene primer amplification. The method was immunoSEQ multiplex PCR; TCRdb's version includes in-frame clones alone and lacks a portion of them. V and J calls and clone size come straight from that table; D and trimming were deduced from the DNA. The table records around 170,000 clones, under 85% of them present only once. The specimen sequenced was peripheral blood. The chain is built from TRBV6-5 and TRBJ1-5; 9 nucleotides align to TRBD1. The clonotype was recovered from a woman aged 40-49 years with acute or convalescent COVID-19. DNA of the CDR3: TGTGCCAGCGCCTGGACAGGGGATAGCAATCAGCCCCAGCATTTT. The encoded protein is CASAWTGDSNQPQHF.